This T cell receptor beta chain is drawn from a study of shared clonotypes between healthy human individuals. The study's findings and limits: Depth was large, yet rarefaction showed that sorted-subset sequencing was incomplete. Having only a few donors restricted how much genetic and exposure-history diversity was captured.

Terminally differentiated effector memory CD45RA+ cells were excluded from the naive CD8 cells, which were CD45RO-negative and positively selected for CCR7. As for this clone: No antigen is known for it.

Trimming cost V 2 bases and J 5 bases, with 9 bases left between them. Germline loops: CDR1 LGHNT, CDR2 FRNRAP. This CDR3 is built from 13 residues. The authors loaded 150 to 250 ng DNA, about 30,000 T cell genomes, into sorted-subset replicate PCRs. The method was immunoSEQ multiplex PCR; TCRdb's version includes in-frame clones alone and lacks a portion of them. The sample includes about 2,200,000 clones, more than 85% of them seen just once. This TCR was recovered from a man aged 18-30 years in good health. Some clones in this sample may be carry-over from other donors' samples. Specimen: naive CD8+ T cells from PBMCs. This sequence joins TRBV12-5 and TRBJ2-5; perhaps TRBD1 as D (5 bases). The CDR3 DNA follows: TGTGCTAGTGGTTTGTCAGGGTGGGAGACCCAGTACTTC. Translating gives CASGLSGWETQYF.